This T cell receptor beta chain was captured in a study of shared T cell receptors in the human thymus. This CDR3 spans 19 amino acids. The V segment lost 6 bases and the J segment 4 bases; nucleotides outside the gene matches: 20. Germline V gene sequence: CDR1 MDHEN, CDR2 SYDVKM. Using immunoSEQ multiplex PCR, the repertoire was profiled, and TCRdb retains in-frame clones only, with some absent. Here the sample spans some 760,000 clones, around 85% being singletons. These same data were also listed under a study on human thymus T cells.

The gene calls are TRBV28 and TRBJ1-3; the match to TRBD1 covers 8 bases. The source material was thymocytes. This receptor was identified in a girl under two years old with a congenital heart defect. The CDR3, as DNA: TGTGCCAGCAGGGGCAGGGCAGGGGGCCCCCAATTCGGCGGAAACACCATATATTTT. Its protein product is CASRGRAGGPQFGGNTIYF.